This TCR beta chain was sequenced during a study of cytomegalovirus exposure and HLA in healthy donors. Primers included in the PCR were 60 Vbeta and 13 Jbeta primers. The method was immunoSEQ multiplex PCR; TCRdb's version includes in-frame clones alone and lacks a portion of them. The sample has 300,000 or so clones; just under 85% are singletons. This clone came up once. Germline CDR1 is MDHEN and CDR2 is SYDVKM. V lost 2 bases and J lost 6; bases outside the gene matches: 12. The CDR3 is 17 residues long. This chain uses TRBV28 with TRBJ1-5; TRBD1 aligns across 8 bases. The specimen was PBMCs. The origin of this receptor is a woman in her thirties or forties in good health and CMV-seropositive. The CDR3 protein is CASSLGTGDRSSQPQHF. The CDR3 region has the DNA TGTGCCAGCAGTTTAGGGACAGGTGACAGGAGTTCTCAGCCCCAGCATTTT.